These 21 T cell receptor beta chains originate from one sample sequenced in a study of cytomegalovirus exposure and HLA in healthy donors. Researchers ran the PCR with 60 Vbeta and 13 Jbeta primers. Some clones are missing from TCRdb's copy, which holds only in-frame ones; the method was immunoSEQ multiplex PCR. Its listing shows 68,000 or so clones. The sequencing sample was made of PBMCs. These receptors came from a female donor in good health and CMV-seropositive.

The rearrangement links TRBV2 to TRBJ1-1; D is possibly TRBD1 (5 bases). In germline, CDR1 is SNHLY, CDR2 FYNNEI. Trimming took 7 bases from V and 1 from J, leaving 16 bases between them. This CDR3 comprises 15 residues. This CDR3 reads CASKGMAARNTEAFF. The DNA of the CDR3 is TGTGCCAGCAAGGGGATGGCGGCGCGGAACACTGAAGCTTTCTTT.

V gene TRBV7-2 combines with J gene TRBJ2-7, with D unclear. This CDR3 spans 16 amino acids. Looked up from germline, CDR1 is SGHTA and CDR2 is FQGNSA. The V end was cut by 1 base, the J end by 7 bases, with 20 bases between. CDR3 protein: CASSLGLGPLVREQYF. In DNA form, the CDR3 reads TGTGCCAGCAGCTTAGGTCTAGGCCCGCTGGTCCGTGAGCAGTACTTC.

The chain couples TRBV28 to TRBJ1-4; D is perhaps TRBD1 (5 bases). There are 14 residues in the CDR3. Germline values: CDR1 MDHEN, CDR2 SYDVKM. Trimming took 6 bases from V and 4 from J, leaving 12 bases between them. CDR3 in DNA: TGTGCCAGCAGCCGTGGGGGGGATAATGAAAAACTGTTTTTT. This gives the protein CASSRGGDNEKLFF.

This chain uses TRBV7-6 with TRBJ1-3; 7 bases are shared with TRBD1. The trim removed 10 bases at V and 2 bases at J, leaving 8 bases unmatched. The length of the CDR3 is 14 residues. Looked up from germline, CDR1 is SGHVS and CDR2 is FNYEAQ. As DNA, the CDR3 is TGTGCCACCGGAGGGGGCCAGACTGGAAACACCATATATTTT. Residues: CATGGGQTGNTIYF.

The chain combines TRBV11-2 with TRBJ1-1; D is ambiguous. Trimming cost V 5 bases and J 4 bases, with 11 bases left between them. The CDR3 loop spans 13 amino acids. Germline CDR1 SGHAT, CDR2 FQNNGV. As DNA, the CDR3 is TGTGCCAGCAGCCCCGGGGTGGGCACTGAAGCTTTCTTT. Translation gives CASSPGVGTEAFF.

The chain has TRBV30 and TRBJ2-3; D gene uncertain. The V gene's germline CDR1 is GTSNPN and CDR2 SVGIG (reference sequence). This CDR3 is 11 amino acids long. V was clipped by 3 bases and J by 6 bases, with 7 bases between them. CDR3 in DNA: TGTGCCTGGAGGTCTCCTGATACGCAGTATTTT. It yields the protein CAWRSPDTQYF.

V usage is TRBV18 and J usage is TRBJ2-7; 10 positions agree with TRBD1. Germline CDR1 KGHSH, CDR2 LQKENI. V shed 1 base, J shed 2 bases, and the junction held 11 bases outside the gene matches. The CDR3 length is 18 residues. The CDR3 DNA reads TGTGCCAGCTCACCACTTATGACAGGGGGCGATTCCACCTACGAGCAGTACTTC. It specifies CASSPLMTGGDSTYEQYF. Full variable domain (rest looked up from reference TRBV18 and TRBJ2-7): NAGVMQNPRHLVRRRGQEARLRCSPMKGHSHVYWYRQLPEEGLKFMVYLQKENIIDESGMPKERFSAEFPKEGPSILRIQQVVRGDSAAYFCASSPLMTGGDSTYEQYFGPGTRLTVT.

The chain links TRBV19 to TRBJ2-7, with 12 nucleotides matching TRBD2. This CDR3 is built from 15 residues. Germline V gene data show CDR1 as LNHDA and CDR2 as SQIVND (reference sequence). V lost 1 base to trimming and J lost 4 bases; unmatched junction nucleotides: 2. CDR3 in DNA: TGTGCCAGTAGTATAGCACTAGCGGGGGGTTACGAGCAGTACTTC. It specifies CASSIALAGGYEQYF.

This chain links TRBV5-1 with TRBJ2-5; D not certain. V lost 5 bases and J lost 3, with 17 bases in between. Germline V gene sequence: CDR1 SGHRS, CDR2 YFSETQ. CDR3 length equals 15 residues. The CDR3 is CASSLLDPAEETQYF. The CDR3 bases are TGCGCCAGCAGTCTTCTAGACCCGGCCGAAGAGACCCAGTACTTC.

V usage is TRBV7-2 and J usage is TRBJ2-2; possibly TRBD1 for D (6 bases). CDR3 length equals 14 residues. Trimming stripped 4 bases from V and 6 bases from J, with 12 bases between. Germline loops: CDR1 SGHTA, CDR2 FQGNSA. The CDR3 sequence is CASSWKQGPGELFF. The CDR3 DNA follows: TGTGCCAGCAGCTGGAAACAGGGCCCCGGGGAGCTGTTTTTT.

The CDR3 DNA reads TGTGCCAGTACAGGGGGCATCCCCTACGAGCAGTACTTC. It codes for CASTGGIPYEQYF. The V call is TRBV28, the J call TRBJ2-7, with 9 positions matching TRBD1. This CDR3 spans 13 amino acids. Germline V gene lookup returns CDR1 MDHEN and CDR2 SYDVKM. Losses at the gene ends were 9 bases for V and 2 bases for J; bases not matched to a gene: 5.

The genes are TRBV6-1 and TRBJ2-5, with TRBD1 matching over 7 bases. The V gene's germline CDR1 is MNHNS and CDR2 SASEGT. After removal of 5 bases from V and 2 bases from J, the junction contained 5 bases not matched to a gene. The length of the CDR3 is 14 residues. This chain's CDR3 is CASSRDRLQETQYF. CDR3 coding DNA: TGTGCCAGCAGTCGGGACAGACTTCAAGAGACCCAGTACTTC.

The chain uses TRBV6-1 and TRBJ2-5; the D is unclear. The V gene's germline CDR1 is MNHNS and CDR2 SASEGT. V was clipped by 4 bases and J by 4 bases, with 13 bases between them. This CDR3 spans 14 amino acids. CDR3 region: CASSGRMFRETQYF. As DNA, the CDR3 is TGTGCCAGCAGTGGCCGAATGTTCAGAGAGACCCAGTACTTC.

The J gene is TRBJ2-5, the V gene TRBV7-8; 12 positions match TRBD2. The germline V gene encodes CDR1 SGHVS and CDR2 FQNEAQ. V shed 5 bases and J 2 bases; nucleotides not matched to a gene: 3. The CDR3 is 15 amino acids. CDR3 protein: CASSPGLAGQETQYF. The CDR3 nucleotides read TGTGCCAGCAGCCCAGGACTAGCGGGACAAGAGACCCAGTACTTC. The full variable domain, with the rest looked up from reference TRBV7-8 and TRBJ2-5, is GAGVSQSPRYKVAKRGQDVALRCDPISGHVSLFWYQQALGQGPEFLTYFQNEAQLDKSGLPSDRFFAERPEGSVSTLKIQRTQQEDSAVYLCASSPGLAGQETQYFGPGTRLLVL.

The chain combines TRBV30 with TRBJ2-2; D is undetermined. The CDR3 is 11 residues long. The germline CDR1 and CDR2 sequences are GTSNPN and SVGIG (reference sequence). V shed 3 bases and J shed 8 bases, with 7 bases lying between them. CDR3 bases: TGTGCCTGGAGCTATTATGGGGAGCTGTTTTTT. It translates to CAWSYYGELFF. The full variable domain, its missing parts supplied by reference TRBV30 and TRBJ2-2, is SQTIHQWPATLVQPVGSPLSLECTVEGTSNPNLYWYRQAAGRGLQLLFYSVGIGQISSEVPQNLSASRPQDRQFILSSKKLLLSDSGFYLCAWSYYGELFFGEGSRLTVL.

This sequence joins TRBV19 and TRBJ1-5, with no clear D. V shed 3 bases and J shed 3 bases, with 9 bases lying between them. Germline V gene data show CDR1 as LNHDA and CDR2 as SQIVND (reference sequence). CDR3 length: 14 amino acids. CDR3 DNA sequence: TGTGCCAGTAGTATGAACGGGAACAATCAGCCCCAGCATTTT. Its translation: CASSMNGNNQPQHF.

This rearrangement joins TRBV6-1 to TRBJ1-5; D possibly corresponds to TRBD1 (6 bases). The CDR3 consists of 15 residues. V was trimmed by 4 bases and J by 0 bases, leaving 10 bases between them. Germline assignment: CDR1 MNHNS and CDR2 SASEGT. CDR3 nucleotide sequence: TGTGCCAGCAGTGGGACAGCTTATAGCAATCAGCCCCAGCATTTT. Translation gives CASSGTAYSNQPQHF.

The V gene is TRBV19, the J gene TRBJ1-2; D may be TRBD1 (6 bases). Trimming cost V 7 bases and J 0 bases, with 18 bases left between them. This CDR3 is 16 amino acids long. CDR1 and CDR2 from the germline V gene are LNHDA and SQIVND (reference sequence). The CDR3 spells CASTISPDRPNYGYTF. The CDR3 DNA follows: TGTGCCAGTACCATCAGCCCGGACAGACCTAACTATGGCTACACCTTC.

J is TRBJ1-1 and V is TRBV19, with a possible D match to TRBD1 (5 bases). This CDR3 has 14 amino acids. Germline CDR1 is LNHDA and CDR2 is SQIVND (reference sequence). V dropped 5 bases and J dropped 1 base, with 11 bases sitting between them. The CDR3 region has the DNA TGTGCCAGTAGTCCCGGGGGGACGAACACTGAAGCTTTCTTT. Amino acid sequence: CASSPGGTNTEAFF.

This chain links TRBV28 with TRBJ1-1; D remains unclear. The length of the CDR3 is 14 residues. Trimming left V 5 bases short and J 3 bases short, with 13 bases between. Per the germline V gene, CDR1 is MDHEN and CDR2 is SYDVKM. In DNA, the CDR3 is TGTGCCAGCAGTCCCCCGAGGGAATACACTGAAGCTTTCTTT. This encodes CASSPPREYTEAFF. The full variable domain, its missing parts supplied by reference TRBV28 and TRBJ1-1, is DVKVTQSSRYLVKRTGEKVFLECVQDMDHENMFWYRQDPGLGLRLIYFSYDVKMKEKGDIPEGYSVSREKKERFSLILESASTNQTSMYLCASSPPREYTEAFFGQGTRLTVV.

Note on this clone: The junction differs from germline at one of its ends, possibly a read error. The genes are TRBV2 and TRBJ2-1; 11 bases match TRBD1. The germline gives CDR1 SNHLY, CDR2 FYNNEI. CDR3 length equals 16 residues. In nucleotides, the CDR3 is TGTGCCAGCAGCGAAGCCGGGACAGGGGGTTACAATGAGCAGTTCTTC. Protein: CASSEAGTGGYNEQFF.